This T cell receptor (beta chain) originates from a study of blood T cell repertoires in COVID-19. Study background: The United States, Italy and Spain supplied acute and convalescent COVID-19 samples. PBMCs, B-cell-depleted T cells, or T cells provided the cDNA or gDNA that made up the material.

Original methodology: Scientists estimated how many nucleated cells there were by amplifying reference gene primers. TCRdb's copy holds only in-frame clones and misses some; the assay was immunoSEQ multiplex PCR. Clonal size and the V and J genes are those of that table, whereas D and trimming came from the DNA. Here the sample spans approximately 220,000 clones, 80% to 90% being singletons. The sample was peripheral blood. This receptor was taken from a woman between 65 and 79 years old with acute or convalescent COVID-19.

In DNA form, the CDR3 reads TGTGCCAGCAGCACTCCGGTCGGGACAAACTATGGCTACACCTTC. Residues: CASSTPVGTNYGYTF. The chain couples TRBV6-6 to TRBJ1-2; TRBD1 is a possible D gene (6 bases). Germline CDR1 is MNHNY and CDR2 is SVGAGI (reference sequence). This CDR3 is 15 amino acids long. The V gene lost 6 bases and the J gene lost 2 bases, with 16 bases spanning the gap.